This T cell receptor beta chain was identified during a study of regulatory T cells in long-lasting Graves disease. CDR3 regions were amplified by Arm-PCR using iRepertoire HTBI primers to build TCR beta libraries. Per the authors' pipeline: Identification across samples found about 65 TRBV and approximately 15 TRBJ segments. TCRdb passed the multiplex PCR reads through MiXCR, listing each CDR3 protein once. The V and J calls shown here were made by TCRdb, not taken from the authors' results. Of about 460,000 distinct CDR3 sequences listed, about 22% are singletons. As for time point: persistent/refractory GD, antithyroid drugs over 5 years with positive TRAb. The TCR library used RNA extracted from PBMCs. Study results and caveats: With persistent disease, TRBV28, TRBJ1-2 and TRBJ2-5 were the favored segments. Not thyroid tissue but only peripheral blood was studied.

This clonotype was detected a few times. Its antigen remains unknown. CDR1 SNHLY and CDR2 FYNNEI come from the germline V gene. V lost 6 bases to trimming and J lost 10 bases, with 13 bases between them. The CDR3 has 13 amino acids. The receptor was derived from a female donor with Graves disease. This rearrangement joins TRBV2 to TRBJ1-6, with a tentative D call TRBD1 (6 bases). Specimen: peripheral blood mononuclear cells (PBMCs), collected when the disease was refractory, from a patient treated with antithyroid drugs. For the CDR3, the DNA is TGTGCCAGCAGGGGGGAGGGGGTATCACCCCTCCACTTT. This encodes CASRGEGVSPLHF.